These 32 T cell receptor beta chains originate from one sample sequenced in a study of blood T cell repertoires in COVID-19. This table comes from immunoSEQ multiplex PCR, and its TCRdb copy is limited to in-frame clones, with some not included. The sample records roughly 78,000 clones, about 89% being singletons. Sequenced sample: peripheral blood. The source is a man aged 60-69 years with acute or convalescent COVID-19.

This chain uses TRBV28 with TRBJ1-5, with 10 bases aligning to TRBD1. Germline assignment: CDR1 MDHEN and CDR2 SYDVKM. V lost 6 bases to trimming and J lost 1 base; unmatched junction nucleotides: 0. The CDR3 sequence is 14 residues long. The CDR3 sequence: CASRGQGSNQPQHF. For the CDR3, the DNA is TGTGCCAGCAGGGGACAGGGGAGCAATCAGCCCCAGCATTTT. Using reference TRBV28 and TRBJ1-5 for the parts outside the CDR3, the full variable domain is DVKVTQSSRYLVKRTGEKVFLECVQDMDHENMFWYRQDPGLGLRLIYFSYDVKMKEKGDIPEGYSVSREKKERFSLILESASTNQTSMYLCASRGQGSNQPQHFGDGTRLSIL.

The table lists this clone with a count of one. The chain employs TRBV5-8 and TRBJ2-1, with 13 bases aligning to TRBD2. Germline CDR1 SGHTS, CDR2 YDEGEE. Losses at the gene ends were 4 bases for V and 4 bases for J; bases not matched to a gene: 5. This CDR3 comprises 16 residues. CDR3 in DNA: TGTGCCAGCAGCAAGGGACTAGCGGGATTGTACAATGAGCAGTTCTTC. Protein product: CASSKGLAGLYNEQFF.

Only a few counts were recorded for this clone. The chain joins TRBV28 to TRBJ1-1; 8 bases fit TRBD1. The germline V gene has CDR1 MDHEN and CDR2 SYDVKM. Trimming at V came to 5 bases and at J to 11 bases, leaving 7 bases not matched to a gene. The CDR3 has 12 amino acids. CDR3 DNA: TGTGCCAGCAGTCCCGGACAGGGTTTGGCTTTCTTT. It is translated as CASSPGQGLAFF.

This clone was counted between two and nine times. The V gene is TRBV2, the J gene TRBJ1-1, with D perhaps TRBD1 (5 bases). Per the germline V gene, CDR1 is SNHLY and CDR2 is FYNNEI. Trimming left V 6 bases short and J 4 bases short, with 15 bases between. The CDR3 spans 14 residues. The CDR3 DNA is TGTGCCAGCAGGATTCCGGGGGAGGGCACTGAAGCTTTCTTT. Amino acids: CASRIPGEGTEAFF. Variable domain in full (rest from reference TRBV2 and TRBJ1-1): EPEVTQTPSHQVTQMGQEVILRCVPISNHLYFYWYRQILGQKVEFLVSFYNNEISEKSEIFDDQFSVERPDGSNFTLKIRSTKLEDSAMYFCASRIPGEGTEAFFGQGTRLTVV.

This clone was detected a few times. V and J are TRBV27 and TRBJ2-7, with 9 bases lining up with TRBD2. Germline CDR1 reads MNHEY; CDR2 reads SMNVEV (reference sequence). This CDR3 comprises 16 residues. V shed 2 bases, J shed 7 bases, and the junction held 12 bases outside the gene matches. The CDR3 coding sequence is TGTGCCAGCAGTTTAGCTAGCGGGGACCCTCCGAAGGAGCAGTACTTC. Translating gives CASSLASGDPPKEQYF.

This chain connects TRBV12-2 to TRBJ2-6; TRBD2, the table's D call, lacks a check against the DNA. TRBV12-2 is listed as a pseudogene. This CDR3 is built from 20 residues. CDR3 DNA: TGTGCAAGTCGCTCAAGCAAGAGGATAGAGGGAATGGGTCAGGCCAACGTCCTGACTTTC. This gives the protein CASRSSKRIEGMGQANVLTF.

The V gene is TRBV11-3, the J gene TRBJ2-1, with TRBD2 matching over 11 bases. The CDR3 contains 16 residues. Germline V gene data show CDR1 as SGHNT and CDR2 as YENEEA. The junction had 10 bases not matched to a gene; V was cut back by 3 bases and J by 9 bases. CDR3 DNA sequence: TGTGCCAGCAGCTTTGAGACTAGCGGGATATTTGGTGAGCAGTTCTTC. As protein: CASSFETSGIFGEQFF.

This rearrangement joins TRBV19 to TRBJ2-7; D may be TRBD2 (6 bases). Germline V CDR1 and CDR2: LNHDA, SQIVND (reference sequence). The CDR3 runs 15 residues. With 3 bases removed from V and 2 bases from J, the gap between germline ends came to 14 bases. DNA for the CDR3: TGTGCCAGTAGTATCCCCCGCGGGGTAACCTACGAGCAGTACTTC. This sequence encodes CASSIPRGVTYEQYF.

This clone was counted between two and nine times. V gene TRBV5-1 combines with J gene TRBJ1-2; TRBD1 aligns across 8 bases. The V and J ends lost 2 bases and 4 bases, in that order; junction bases with no gene match: 7. Germline V gene sequence: CDR1 SGHRS, CDR2 YFSETQ. CDR3 size: 15 residues. Written as DNA, the CDR3 is TGCGCCAGCAGCTTAACAGGGGGAGCAATCTATGGCTACACCTTC. This codes for CASSLTGGAIYGYTF.

The rearrangement links TRBV7-8 to TRBJ2-7, with D perhaps TRBD1 (6 bases). Germline CDR1 and CDR2: SGHVS and FQNEAQ. The CDR3 is made up of 14 amino acids. V dropped 6 bases and J dropped 6 bases, with 18 bases sitting between them. The CDR3 is CASRVGGPFGEQYF. The CDR3, as DNA: TGTGCCAGCAGAGTAGGGGGACCGTTTGGCGAGCAGTACTTC.

The chain joins TRBV5-1 to TRBJ2-3; 7 bases line up with TRBD1. CDR1 is SGHRS, CDR2 YFSETQ, per germline. The CDR3 has 16 residues. After removal of 0 bases from V and 1 base from J, the junction contained 5 bases not matched to a gene. The CDR3 spells CASSLEGAVGTDTQYF. CDR3 bases: TGCGCCAGCAGCTTGGAGGGGGCGGTGGGCACAGATACGCAGTATTTT.

This chain joins TRBV5-1 and TRBJ1-3; tentatively, D is TRBD1 (6 bases). V was shortened by 4 bases and J by 0 bases, with 14 bases between the two germline ends. CDR3 length: 16 amino acids. The germline V gene has CDR1 SGHRS and CDR2 YFSETQ. CDR3 loop: CASSVSGASSGNTIYF. The CDR3 DNA is TGCGCCAGCAGCGTGTCAGGGGCCAGCTCTGGAAACACCATATATTTT.

J is TRBJ2-7 and V is TRBV11-2; the match to TRBD2 covers 8 bases. CDR3 size: 13 residues. V gave up 6 bases and J gave up 5 bases; unmatched junction bases: 6. CDR1 SGHAT and CDR2 FQNNGV come from the germline V gene. Here the CDR3 DNA reads TGTGCCAGCAGGGAGGCGGGGGGCAACGAGCAGTACTTC. Translating it yields CASREAGGNEQYF.

This chain connects TRBV6-1 to TRBJ1-3, with 8 nucleotides matching TRBD1. The germline V gene encodes CDR1 MNHNS and CDR2 SASEGT. The CDR3 sequence is 15 residues long. V shed 5 bases, J shed 0 bases, and the junction held 3 bases outside the gene matches. CDR3 residues: CASSQDRVSGNTIYF. DNA for the CDR3: TGTGCCAGCAGTCAGGACAGGGTCTCTGGAAACACCATATATTTT.

The chain has TRBV27 and TRBJ1-6, with TRBD1 matching over 7 bases. The germline CDR1 and CDR2 sequences are MNHEY and SMNVEV (reference sequence). This CDR3 contains 20 residues. V was pared by 9 bases and J by 0 bases, with 20 bases of the junction left unmatched. The DNA for the CDR3 is TGTGCCAGTCCCATTTTGCCCCGACAGGGTGCAAACTCCTATAATTCACCCCTCCACTTT. It encodes CASPILPRQGANSYNSPLHF.

This rearrangement joins TRBV5-6 to TRBJ1-2; no definite D call. This CDR3 region has 14 residues. Germline V CDR1 and CDR2: SGHDT, YYEEEE. The ends were cut back, 6 bases at V and 8 bases at J, with 20 bases in the middle. The CDR3 DNA sequence: TGTGCCAGCACCCAAACCCGGGGAGTAGAGGGCTACACCTTC. It codes for CASTQTRGVEGYTF.

The chain carries TRBV5-6 and TRBJ2-3; D gene unclear. The CDR3 length is 16 residues. Germline loops: CDR1 SGHDT, CDR2 YYEEEE. Between the trimmed V and J ends, which lost 5 bases and 2 bases, there was a span of 18 bases. The CDR3 DNA follows: TGTGCCAGCAGACTTTCCTTCGAAGAGAACACAGATACGCAGTATTTT. This encodes CASRLSFEENTDTQYF.

The chain is built from TRBV5-1 and TRBJ2-1; 11 bases line up with TRBD2. Germline loops: CDR1 SGHRS, CDR2 YFSETQ. This CDR3 has 15 amino acids. After removal of 3 bases from V and 4 bases from J, the junction contained 3 bases not matched to a gene. The CDR3 sequence: CASSSTSGIYNEQFF. In DNA form, the CDR3 reads TGCGCCAGCAGCTCGACTAGCGGGATATACAATGAGCAGTTCTTC.

V and J are TRBV24-1 and TRBJ2-2, with 12 positions matching TRBD2. This CDR3 comprises 17 residues. Germline CDR1 is KGHDR and CDR2 is SFDVKD. J lost 3 bases, V lost 4 bases, and 5 bases had no gene match. Here the CDR3 reads CATSEQGLAGYTGELFF. For the CDR3, the DNA is TGTGCCACCAGTGAACAGGGACTAGCGGGTTACACCGGGGAGCTGTTTTTT.

The genes are TRBV30 and TRBJ2-5; 9 bases fit TRBD2. Germline V gene lookup returns CDR1 GTSNPN and CDR2 SVGIG (reference sequence). V shed 6 bases and J 6 bases; nucleotides not matched to a gene: 8. This CDR3 is 13 amino acids long. In DNA form, the CDR3 reads TGTGCCTGCTCCCTAGCGGGGAGAAAGACCCAGTACTTC. This sequence encodes CACSLAGRKTQYF.

CDR3 nucleotide sequence: TGTGCCAGTAGAAGACACCGGACAGGGGCCTACGAGCAGTACTTC. Its protein product is CASRRHRTGAYEQYF. The gene calls are TRBV19 and TRBJ2-7, with 9 bases matching TRBD1. The CDR3 is made up of 15 amino acids. The germline V gene has CDR1 LNHDA and CDR2 SQIVND (reference sequence). V trimming: 6 bases; J trimming: 2 bases; junction bases outside the gene matches: 8.

The CDR3 bases are TGTGCCAGCAGCTTGACAGGGGAGGTCACCGGGGAGCTGTTTTTT. The encoded protein is CASSLTGEVTGELFF. The chain combines TRBV7-6 with TRBJ2-2, with 8 bases aligning to TRBD1. The CDR3 has 15 residues. V was clipped by 3 bases and J by 4 bases; unmatched bases: 4. Germline assignment: CDR1 SGHVS and CDR2 FNYEAQ. Full variable domain (remainder filled in from reference TRBV7-6 and TRBJ2-2): GAGVSQSPRYKVTKRGQDVALRCDPISGHVSLYWYRQALGQGPEFLTYFNYEAQQDKSGLPNDRFSAERPEGSISTLTIQRTEQRDSAMYRCASSLTGEVTGELFFGEGSRLTVL.

The chain uses TRBV3-1 (or the pseudogene TRBV3-2) and TRBJ2-1; 12 bases are shared with TRBD2. Germline assignment: CDR1 LGHDT and CDR2 YNNKEL (reference sequence). The CDR3 length is 16 residues. V trimming: 4 bases; J trimming: 1 base; junction bases outside the gene matches: 2. The CDR3 sequence: CASSPLAGGSYNEQFF. CDR3 sequence (DNA): TGTGCCAGCAGCCCTCTAGCGGGAGGGTCCTACAATGAGCAGTTCTTC.

The rearrangement links TRBV18 to TRBJ1-2; 7 nucleotides agree with TRBD1. This CDR3 contains 14 residues. Per germline, CDR1 KGHSH and CDR2 LQKENI. Trimming cost V 3 bases and J 8 bases; bases outside gene matches: 9. CDR3 DNA: TGTGCCAGCTCACCGGACAGGATGGTTAGCGGCTACACCTTC. It yields the protein CASSPDRMVSGYTF.

This chain joins TRBV28 and TRBJ2-3; D not resolved. V gave up 11 bases and J gave up 1 base, with 10 bases separating them. CDR1 is MDHEN, CDR2 SYDVKM, per germline. The CDR3 totals 12 residues. CDR3 nucleotides: TGTGCCGACAATTGGGGCACAGATACGCAGTATTTT. This gives the protein CADNWGTDTQYF.

V usage is TRBV25-1 and J usage is TRBJ1-4, with D tentatively TRBD1 (6 bases). The V end lost 3 bases, the J end lost 5 bases, and 13 bases lay between the germline ends. The CDR3 runs 15 residues. Germline V gives CDR1 MGHDK, CDR2 SYGVNS. DNA for the CDR3: TGTGCCAGCAGTGATACAGGCAGGGGAAATGAAAAACTGTTTTTT. This codes for CASSDTGRGNEKLFF. Filled out from reference TRBV25-1 and TRBJ1-4, the complete variable domain reads EADIYQTPRYLVIGTGKKITLECSQTMGHDKMYWYQQDPGMELHLIHYSYGVNSTEKGDLSSESTVSRIRTEHFPLTLESARPSHTSQYLCASSDTGRGNEKLFFGSGTQLSVL.

This chain links TRBV7-2 with TRBJ2-5, with 7 bases that match TRBD1. CDR1 is SGHTA and CDR2 is FQGNSA in the germline V gene. J gave up 5 bases and V 2 bases, and 2 bases lay outside the gene matches. The CDR3 loop spans 13 amino acids. CDR3 amino acids: CASSLHRGETQYF. CDR3 DNA sequence: TGTGCCAGCAGCTTACACAGGGGCGAGACCCAGTACTTC.

The chain couples TRBV6-5 to TRBJ1-1; 7 bases fit TRBD1. The CDR3 runs to 13 residues. Germline CDR1 MNHEY, CDR2 SVGAGI. J was trimmed by 11 bases and V by 2 bases; bases with no gene match: 8. In DNA form, the CDR3 reads TGTGCCAGCAGTTACGCCTATGGGACAGATGCTTTCTTT. Amino acid sequence: CASSYAYGTDAFF.

The genes are TRBV28 and TRBJ2-7; 7 bases align to TRBD2. This CDR3 has 17 amino acids. V was clipped by 4 bases and J by 3 bases; unmatched bases: 15. From germline, CDR1 is MDHEN and CDR2 SYDVKM. This CDR3 reads CASSYAGRGGSFYEQYF. CDR3 nucleotides: TGTGCCAGCAGTTATGCAGGGCGAGGCGGGAGTTTCTACGAGCAGTACTTC.

V and J are TRBV5-1 and TRBJ1-2; 7 bases agree with TRBD1. J was trimmed by 5 bases and V by 4 bases; bases with no gene match: 5. The CDR3 is 13 residues long. Germline assignment: CDR1 SGHRS and CDR2 YFSETQ. CDR3 sequence reads: CASSPEQGYGYTF. The CDR3 nucleotides read TGCGCCAGCAGCCCCGAACAGGGGTATGGCTACACCTTC. The full variable domain, with the rest looked up from reference TRBV5-1 and TRBJ1-2, is KAGVTQTPRYLIKTRGQQVTLSCSPISGHRSVSWYQQTPGQGLQFLFEYFSETQRNKGNFPGRFSGRQFSNSRSEMNVSTLELGDSALYLCASSPEQGYGYTFGSGTRLTVV.

This rearrangement joins TRBV30 to TRBJ1-3; D unresolved. Trimming removed 2 bases from V and 3 bases from J, with 5 bases in between. This CDR3 comprises 12 residues. Per the germline V gene, CDR1 is GTSNPN and CDR2 is SVGIG (reference sequence). CDR3 DNA: TGTGCCTGGAGTCGAGGTGGAAACACCATATATTTT. This sequence encodes CAWSRGGNTIYF.

The rearrangement uses TRBV4-1 and TRBJ1-2; 7 bases line up with TRBD1. Germline V CDR1 and CDR2: MGHRA, YSYEKL. There are 15 residues in the CDR3. J gave up 2 bases and V 4 bases, and 7 bases lay outside the gene matches. The CDR3: CASSPPGQRNYGYTF. DNA for the CDR3: TGCGCCAGCAGCCCCCCGGGACAGCGAAACTATGGCTACACCTTC.